This T cell receptor beta chain was sequenced for a study of T cells in Graves' hyperthyroidism and ophthalmopathy. Using RNA transcripts as the source, TCR beta CDR3 regions were amplified. A set of HTBI primers served as the primers for a first-round RT-PCR of the TCR CDR3. TCRdb re-derived calls from the multiplex PCR reads in MiXCR, one entry per CDR3 protein. The sample consists of roughly 420,000 distinct CDR3 sequences, approximately 15% of them appearing once. V was pared by 0 bases and J by 10 bases, with 7 bases between. CDR1 LGHDT and CDR2 YNNKEL come from the germline V gene (reference sequence). This CDR3 has 13 amino acids. Regarding the study as a whole: The model forecast ophthalmopathy, anticipating it by a median around 6.9 months before onset. A model built on 13 V-J features separated ophthalmopathy from stable hyperthyroidism.

Regarding this clonotype: Its antigen is undetermined.

J is TRBJ1-6 and V is TRBV3-1; D might be TRBD1 (6 bases). The TCR was taken from a woman aged 18-29 years with Graves' hyperthyroidism. Material: blood. In DNA, the CDR3 is TGTGCCAGCAGCCAAGAAGGGGGGTCACCCCTCCACTTT. The encoded protein is CASSQEGGSPLHF.